This T cell receptor beta chain comes out of a study of blood T cell repertoires in COVID-19. Study as a whole: Material from acute and convalescent COVID-19 was sourced from the United States, Italy and Spain. Nucleic acid was either cDNA or gDNA, and it came from T cells, B-cell-depleted T cells, or PBMCs.

In the study's own analysis: Amplification of reference gene primers provided the estimated nucleated cell counts. The protocol was immunoSEQ multiplex PCR, while the TCRdb copy is restricted to in-frame clones and leaves out a portion. Clone size and the V and J calls come from that table; the DNA yielded D and trimming. Of roughly 66,000 clones in the sample, more than 85% are singletons; the top ten hold over 10%. From germline, CDR1 is SGHTA and CDR2 FQGNSA. The CDR3 covers 14 residues. Trimming left V 4 bases short and J 1 base short, with 8 bases between. This chain uses TRBV7-2 with TRBJ1-3; perhaps TRBD1 as D (6 bases). The source is a human donor with active COVID-19. The donor label of this sample is uncertain. The sample was peripheral blood. The CDR3 region is CASSSQGSGNTIYF. The CDR3, as DNA: TGTGCCAGCAGCTCTCAGGGGTCTGGAAACACCATATATTTT. Together with reference TRBV7-2 and TRBJ1-3, the CDR3 gives the full variable domain: GAGVSQSPSNKVTEKGKDVELRCDPISGHTALYWYRQSLGQGLEFLIYFQGNSAPDKSGLPSDRFSAERTGGSVSTLTIQRTQQEDSAVYLCASSSQGSGNTIYFGEGSWLTVV.